These 5 T cell receptor beta chains came from one sample sequenced in a study of T-cell memory formation after mild COVID-19. TCRdb re-derived calls from the 5' RACE reads in MiXCR, one entry per CDR3 protein. The sample records about 560,000 distinct CDR3 sequences, under 20% being singletons. The material sequenced was PBMCs or a T cell subset sorted from them (not recorded which). The origin of the receptors is an adult woman who had mild COVID-19 (a few samples of this study predate the infection). Cell type and time point are not known.

This clonotype showed up just a few times. The rearrangement uses TRBV29-1 and TRBJ1-2; no clear D. V was clipped by 1 base and J by 2 bases, with 14 bases between them. CDR1 is SQVTM and CDR2 is ANQGSEA in the germline V gene. The CDR3 spans 15 residues. The CDR3 DNA sequence: TGCAGCGTTGAAGCCAGGCCCCCTCGGAACTATGGCTACACCTTC. Encoded protein: CSVEARPPRNYGYTF.

This clonotype was observed a handful of times. This chain connects TRBV7-6 to TRBJ2-7; D remains ambiguous. The V gene's germline CDR1 is SGHVS and CDR2 FNYEAQ. Trimming left V 7 bases short and J 2 bases short, with 15 bases between. The CDR3 has 14 amino acids. As DNA, the CDR3 is TGTGCCAGCAAGGAAGGTGCCTCTACCTACGAGCAGTACTTC. Protein: CASKEGASTYEQYF. The full variable domain, with the rest looked up from reference TRBV7-6 and TRBJ2-7, is GAGVSQSPRYKVTKRGQDVALRCDPISGHVSLYWYRQALGQGPEFLTYFNYEAQQDKSGLPNDRFSAERPEGSISTLTIQRTEQRDSAMYRCASKEGASTYEQYFGPGTRLTVT.

This clonotype was picked up many times. The V gene is TRBV20-1, the J gene TRBJ1-2, with D possibly being TRBD1 (5 bases). This CDR3 is 12 amino acids long. Per germline, CDR1 DFQATT and CDR2 SNEGSKA (reference sequence). V was cut by 3 bases and J by 4 bases, with 9 bases left in between. The CDR3 DNA reads as TGCAGTGCTAGTTGGCAGGGCTATGGCTACACCTTC. It encodes CSASWQGYGYTF.

The gene calls are TRBV5-1 and TRBJ2-7; tentative D call: TRBD2 (5 bases). Germline CDR1 SGHRS, CDR2 YFSETQ. The CDR3 runs 14 residues. V was trimmed by 4 bases and J by 2 bases, leaving 13 bases between them. CDR3 coding DNA: TGCGCCAGCAGCAGCCTGGACGGGACCTACGAGCAGTACTTC. Amino acid sequence: CASSSLDGTYEQYF.

V gene TRBV7-2 combines with J gene TRBJ2-3; 12 bases line up with TRBD2. The CDR3 is 16 amino acids. After removal of 5 bases from V and 3 bases from J, the junction contained 6 bases not matched to a gene. CDR1 is SGHTA and CDR2 is FQGNSA in the germline V gene. In nucleotides, the CDR3 is TGTGCCAGCAGCCCTAGCGGGGGGGCTGGAACAGATACGCAGTATTTT. Residues: CASSPSGGAGTDTQYF.